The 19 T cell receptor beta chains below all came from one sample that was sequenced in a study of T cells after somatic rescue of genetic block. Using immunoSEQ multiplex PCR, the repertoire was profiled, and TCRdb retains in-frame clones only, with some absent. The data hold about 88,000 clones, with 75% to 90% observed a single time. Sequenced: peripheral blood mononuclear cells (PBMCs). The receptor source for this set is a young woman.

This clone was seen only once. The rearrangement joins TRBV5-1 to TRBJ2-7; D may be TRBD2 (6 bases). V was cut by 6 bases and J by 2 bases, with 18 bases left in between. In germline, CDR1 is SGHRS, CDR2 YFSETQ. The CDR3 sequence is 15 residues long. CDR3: CASNREPQGPYEQYF. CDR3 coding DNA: TGCGCCAGCAACCGGGAGCCGCAGGGCCCCTACGAGCAGTACTTC.

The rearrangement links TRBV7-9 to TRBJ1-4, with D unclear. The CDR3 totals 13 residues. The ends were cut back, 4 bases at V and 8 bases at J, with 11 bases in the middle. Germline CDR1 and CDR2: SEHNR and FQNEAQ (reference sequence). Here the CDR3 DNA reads TGTGCCAGCAGCTCGTCGGGTGGGGAAAAACTGTTTTTT. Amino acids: CASSSSGGEKLFF.

CDR3 region: CASSTPTRGFQETQYF. In DNA, the CDR3 is TGTGCCAGCAGTACCCCGACTAGGGGGTTCCAAGAGACCCAGTACTTC. V gene TRBV28 combines with J gene TRBJ2-5, with D perhaps given as TRBD1 or TRBD2 (6 bases each). The V gene's germline CDR1 is MDHEN and CDR2 SYDVKM. The ends were cut back, 5 bases at V and 1 base at J, with 17 bases in the middle. The length of the CDR3 is 16 residues.

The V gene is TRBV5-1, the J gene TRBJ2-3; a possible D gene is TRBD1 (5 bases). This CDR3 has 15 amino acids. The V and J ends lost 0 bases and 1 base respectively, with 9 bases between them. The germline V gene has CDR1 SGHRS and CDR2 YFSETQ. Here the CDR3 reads CASSLEKQGTDTQYF. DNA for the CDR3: TGCGCCAGCAGCTTGGAGAAACAGGGCACAGATACGCAGTATTTT.

The CDR3 bases are TGCAGCGTTGCAGGCGGCCTCTCCTACGAGCAGTACTTC. It is translated as CSVAGGLSYEQYF. The chain links TRBV29-1 to TRBJ2-7; D uncertain. V gave up 4 bases and J gave up 0 bases, with 10 bases separating them. This CDR3 is built from 13 residues. Per germline, CDR1 SQVTM and CDR2 ANQGSEA.

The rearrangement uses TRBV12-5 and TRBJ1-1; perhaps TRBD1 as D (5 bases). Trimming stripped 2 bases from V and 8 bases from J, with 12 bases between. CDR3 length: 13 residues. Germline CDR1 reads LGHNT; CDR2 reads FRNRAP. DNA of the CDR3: TGTGCTAGTGGTTTGCCCCGAGGGACCGAAGCTTTCTTT. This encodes CASGLPRGTEAFF.

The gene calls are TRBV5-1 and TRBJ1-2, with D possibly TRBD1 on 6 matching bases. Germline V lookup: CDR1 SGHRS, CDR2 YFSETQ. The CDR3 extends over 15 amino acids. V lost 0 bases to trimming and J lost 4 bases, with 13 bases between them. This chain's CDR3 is CASSLVGGVSYGYTF. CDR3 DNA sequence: TGCGCCAGCAGCTTGGTGGGGGGCGTTAGCTATGGCTACACCTTC.

The CDR3 sequence is CAWSVPPPLAGGGEQYF. The DNA of the CDR3 is TGTGCCTGGAGTGTCCCCCCCCCTCTAGCGGGAGGCGGCGAGCAGTACTTC. The chain is built from TRBV30 and TRBJ2-7, with 11 bases aligning to TRBD2. The CDR3 is 17 amino acids. Germline CDR1 GTSNPN, CDR2 SVGIG (reference sequence). V lost 0 bases to trimming and J lost 6 bases; unmatched junction nucleotides: 13.

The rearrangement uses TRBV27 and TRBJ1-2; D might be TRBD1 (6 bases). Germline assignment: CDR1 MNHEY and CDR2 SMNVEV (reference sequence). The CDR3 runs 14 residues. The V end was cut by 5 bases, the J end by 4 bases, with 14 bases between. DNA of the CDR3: TGTGCCAGCAGTCCGAGGACAGTCCTCTATGGCTACACCTTC. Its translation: CASSPRTVLYGYTF.

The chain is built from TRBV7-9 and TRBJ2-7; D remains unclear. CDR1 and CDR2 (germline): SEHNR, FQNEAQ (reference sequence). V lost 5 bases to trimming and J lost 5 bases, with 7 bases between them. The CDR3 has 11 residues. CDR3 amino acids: CASSTRDEQYF. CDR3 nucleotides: TGTGCCAGCAGCACTCGGGACGAGCAGTACTTC.

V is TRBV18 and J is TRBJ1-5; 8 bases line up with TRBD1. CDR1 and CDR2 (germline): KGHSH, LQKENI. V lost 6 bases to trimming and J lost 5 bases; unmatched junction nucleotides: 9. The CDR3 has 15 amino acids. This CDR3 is CASSGQQGEDQPQHF. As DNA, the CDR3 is TGTGCCAGCTCCGGACAACAGGGGGAAGATCAGCCCCAGCATTTT.

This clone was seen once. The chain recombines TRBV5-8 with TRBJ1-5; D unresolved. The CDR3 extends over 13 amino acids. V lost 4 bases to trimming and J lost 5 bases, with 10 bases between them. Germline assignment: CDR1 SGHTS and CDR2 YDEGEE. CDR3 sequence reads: CASSREGHQPQHF. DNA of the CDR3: TGTGCCAGCAGCAGGGAGGGCCATCAGCCCCAGCATTTT. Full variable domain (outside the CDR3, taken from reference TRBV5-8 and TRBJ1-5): EAGVTQSPTHLIKTRGQQATLRCSPISGHTSVYWYQQALGLGLQFLLWYDEGEERNRGNFPPRFSGRQFPNYSSELNVNALELEDSALYLCASSREGHQPQHFGDGTRLSIL.

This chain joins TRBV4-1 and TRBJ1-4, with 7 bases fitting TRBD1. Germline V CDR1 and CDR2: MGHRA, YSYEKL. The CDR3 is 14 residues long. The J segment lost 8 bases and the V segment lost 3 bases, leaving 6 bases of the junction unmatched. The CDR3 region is CASSHLPTGEKLFF. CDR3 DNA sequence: TGCGCCAGCAGCCATCTACCGACAGGGGAAAAACTGTTTTTT.

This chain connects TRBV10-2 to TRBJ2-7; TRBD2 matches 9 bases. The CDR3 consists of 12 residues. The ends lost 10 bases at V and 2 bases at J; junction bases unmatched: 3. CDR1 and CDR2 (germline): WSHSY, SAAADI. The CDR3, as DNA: TGCGCCACCAGACTAGCGGCCTACGAGCAGTACTTC. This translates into CATRLAAYEQYF.

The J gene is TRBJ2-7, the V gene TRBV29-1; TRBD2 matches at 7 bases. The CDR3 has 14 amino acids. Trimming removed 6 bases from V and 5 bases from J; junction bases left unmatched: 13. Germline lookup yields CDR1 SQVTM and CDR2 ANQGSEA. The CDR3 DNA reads TGCAGCGTCGGTTTATTGGGCGCGGGAGACGAGCAGTACTTC. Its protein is CSVGLLGAGDEQYF.

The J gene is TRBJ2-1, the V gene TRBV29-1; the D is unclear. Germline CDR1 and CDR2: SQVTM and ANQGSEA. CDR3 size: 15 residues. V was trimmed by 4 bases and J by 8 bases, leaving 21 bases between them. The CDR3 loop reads CSVATTLVGGYEQFF. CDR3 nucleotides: TGCAGCGTTGCCACAACCCTGGTCGGCGGATATGAGCAGTTCTTC.

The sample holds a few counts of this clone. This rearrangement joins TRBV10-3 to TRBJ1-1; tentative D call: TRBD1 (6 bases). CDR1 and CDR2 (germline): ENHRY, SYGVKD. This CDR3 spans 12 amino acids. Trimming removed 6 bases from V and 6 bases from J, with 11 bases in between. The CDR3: CAISTGPPEAFF. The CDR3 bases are TGTGCCATCAGCACAGGGCCGCCTGAAGCTTTCTTT.

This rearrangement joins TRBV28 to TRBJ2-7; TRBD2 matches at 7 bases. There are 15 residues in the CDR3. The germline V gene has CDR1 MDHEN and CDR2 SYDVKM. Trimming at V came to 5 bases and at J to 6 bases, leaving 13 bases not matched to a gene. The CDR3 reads CASSPDQRDVSEQYF. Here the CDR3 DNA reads TGTGCCAGCAGTCCCGACCAGCGGGACGTATCCGAGCAGTACTTC.

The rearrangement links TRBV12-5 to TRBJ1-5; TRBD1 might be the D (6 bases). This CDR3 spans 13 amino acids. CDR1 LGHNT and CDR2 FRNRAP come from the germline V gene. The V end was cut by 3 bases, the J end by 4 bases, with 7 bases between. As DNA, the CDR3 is TGTGCTAGTGGTTTCCAGGGGAATCAGCCCCAGCATTTT. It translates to CASGFQGNQPQHF.